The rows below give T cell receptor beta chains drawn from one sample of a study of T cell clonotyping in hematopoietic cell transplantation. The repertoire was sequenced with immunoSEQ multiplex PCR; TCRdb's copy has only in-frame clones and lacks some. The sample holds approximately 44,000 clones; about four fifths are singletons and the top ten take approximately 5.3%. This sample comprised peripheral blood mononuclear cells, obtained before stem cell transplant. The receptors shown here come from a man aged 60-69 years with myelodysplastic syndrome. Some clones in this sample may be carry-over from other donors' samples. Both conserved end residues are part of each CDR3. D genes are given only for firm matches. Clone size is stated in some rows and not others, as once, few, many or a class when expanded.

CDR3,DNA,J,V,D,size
CSVEGTVYGYTF,TGCAGCGTTGAGGGGACAGTATATGGCTACACCTTC,TRBJ1-2,TRBV29-1,TRBD1,.
CAISGAYGGGEAFF,TGTGCCATCAGTGGAGCTTACGGGGGTGGAGAAGCTTTCTTT,TRBJ1-1,TRBV10-3,.,.
CASGGRGTEAFF,TGTGCCAGCGGGGGGCGAGGGACTGAAGCTTTCTTT,TRBJ1-1,TRBV7-9,.,.
CASSLPTTGPQYF,TGTGCCAGCAGCCTCCCGACGACAGGGCCCCAGTATTTT,TRBJ2-3,TRBV5-6,TRBD1,.
CASSIQGAGDYGYTF,TGTGCCAGCAGCATACAGGGGGCAGGGGACTATGGCTACACCTTC,TRBJ1-2,TRBV5-4,TRBD1,few
CASSIVGTGGYEQYF,TGTGCCAGTAGTATCGTAGGGACAGGGGGCTACGAGCAGTACTTC,TRBJ2-7,TRBV19,TRBD1,.
CASTRTSGGRNTGELFF,TGTGCCAGTACAAGGACTAGCGGGGGCCGAAACACCGGGGAGCTGTTTTTT,TRBJ2-2,TRBV19,TRBD2,.
CATRWGGGELFF,TGTGCCACCCGATGGGGGGGCGGGGAGCTGTTTTTT,TRBJ2-2,TRBV6-1,TRBD2,.
CASSFHPKAVDHNEQFF,TGTGCCAGCAGTTTCCACCCAAAAGCGGTCGACCACAATGAGCAGTTCTTC,TRBJ2-1,TRBV28,.,.
CASSHLKISEQYF,TGCGCCAGCAGCCATTTAAAGATAAGCGAGCAGTACTTC,TRBJ2-7,TRBV4-3,.,once
CASSQLSNEQFF,TGTGCCAGCAGTCAGTTATCGAATGAGCAGTTCTTC,TRBJ2-1,TRBV2,.,.
CASSLFGNTGYNEQFF,TGCGCCAGCAGCTTGTTCGGTAATACAGGCTACAATGAGCAGTTCTTC,TRBJ2-1,TRBV5-1,.,few
CASSVDISYEQYF,TGTGCCAGCAGTGTGGACATCTCCTACGAGCAGTACTTC,TRBJ2-7,TRBV6-1,.,.
CASSQVSSGFYGYTF,TGCGCCAGCAGCCAAGTTTCGTCAGGATTCTATGGCTACACCTTC,TRBJ1-2,TRBV4-3,.,.
CASSDGLGTAQFF,TGCGCCAGCAGTGATGGTCTAGGGACAGCGCAGTTCTTC,TRBJ2-1,TRBV10-1,TRBD1,.
CASSKINRGNQPQHF,TGTGCCAGTAGTAAAATAAACAGGGGCAATCAGCCCCAGCATTTT,TRBJ1-5,TRBV19,.,.
CASSRGTSEHEQYF,TGTGCCAGCAGCCGCGGGACTAGCGAACACGAGCAGTACTTC,TRBJ2-7,TRBV7-9,TRBD2,.
CASSNTPRGAYGYTF,TGTGCCAGTAGTAATACACCCCGGGGGGCCTATGGCTACACCTTC,TRBJ1-2,TRBV19,.,.
CASSYSTTTRGNEQFF,TGTGCCAGCAGTTACTCGACGACGACCCGGGGAAATGAGCAGTTCTTC,TRBJ2-1,TRBV6-6,.,few
CASSIKPAARYTF,TGTGCCAGTAGTATTAAACCCGCCGCTCGGTACACCTTC,TRBJ1-2,TRBV19,.,.
CASSLYRNSGNTIYF,TGTGCCAGCAGCTTGTACAGGAACTCTGGAAACACCATATATTTT,TRBJ1-3,TRBV5-6,.,.
CASSRGGSGELFF,TGTGCCAGCAGCCGGGGGGGGTCCGGGGAGCTGTTTTTT,TRBJ2-2,TRBV7-2,TRBD2,.
CASSIKGGTAGNQPQHF,TGTGCCAGTAGTATAAAGGGGGGCACCGCGGGCAATCAGCCCCAGCATTTT,TRBJ1-5,TRBV19,.,.
CASSDWPRPSGGDTQYF,TGTGCCAGCAGTGACTGGCCTAGGCCTAGCGGGGGAGACACCCAGTACTTC,TRBJ2-5,TRBV6-4,TRBD2,.
CGPMGQGENTEAFF,TGTGGACCGATGGGACAGGGGGAGAACACTGAAGCTTTCTTT,TRBJ1-1,TRBV27,TRBD1,.
CSVGAARGAFF,TGCAGCGTTGGGGCAGCTCGGGGAGCTTTCTTT,TRBJ1-1,TRBV29-1,.,.
CASSYWRSGDEQFF,TGTGCCAGCAGTTACTGGCGGTCGGGTGATGAGCAGTTCTTC,TRBJ2-1,TRBV6-5,.,.
CASSQSAVSYEQYF,TGCGCCAGCAGTCAATCAGCAGTATCCTACGAGCAGTACTTC,TRBJ2-7,TRBV23-1,.,.
CASRAQPYEQYF,TGTGCCAGCAGAGCACAGCCCTACGAGCAGTACTTC,TRBJ2-7,TRBV2,.,.
CASRGRGENEKLFF,TGTGCCAGTCGGGGAAGGGGAGAGAATGAAAAACTGTTTTTT,TRBJ1-4,TRBV19,.,.
CASSLGDRRYEQYF,TGTGCCAGCAGTTTGGGGGACAGACGCTACGAGCAGTACTTC,TRBJ2-7,TRBV28,TRBD1,.